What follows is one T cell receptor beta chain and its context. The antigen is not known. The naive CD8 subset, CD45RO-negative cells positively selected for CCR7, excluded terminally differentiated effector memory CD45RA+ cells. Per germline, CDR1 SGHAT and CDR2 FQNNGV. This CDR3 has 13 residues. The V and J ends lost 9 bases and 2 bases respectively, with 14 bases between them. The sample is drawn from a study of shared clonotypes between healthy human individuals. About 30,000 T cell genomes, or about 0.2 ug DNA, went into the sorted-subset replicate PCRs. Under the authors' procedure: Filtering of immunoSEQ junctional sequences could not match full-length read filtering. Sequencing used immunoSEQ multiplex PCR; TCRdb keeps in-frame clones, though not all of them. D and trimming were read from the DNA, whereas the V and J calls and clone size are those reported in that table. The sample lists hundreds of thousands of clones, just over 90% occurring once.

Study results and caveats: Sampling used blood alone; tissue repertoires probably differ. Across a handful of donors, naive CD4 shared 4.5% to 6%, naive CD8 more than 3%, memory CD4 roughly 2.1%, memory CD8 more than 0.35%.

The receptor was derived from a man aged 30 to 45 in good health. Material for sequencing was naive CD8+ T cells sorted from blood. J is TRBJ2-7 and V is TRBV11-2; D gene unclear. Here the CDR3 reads CASSLGLPYEQYF. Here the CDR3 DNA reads TGTGCCAGTAGTCTGGGTCTTCCCTACGAGCAGTACTTC.